Listed below are T cell receptor beta chains from one sample, sequenced in a study of cytomegalovirus exposure and HLA in healthy donors. Measured with immunoSEQ multiplex PCR; TCRdb has only the in-frame clones, and not every one. The data hold 83,000 or so clones, with roughly 80% observed a single time. Source material: PBMCs. The receptors stem from a woman under 40 in good health and CMV-seronegative. Each CDR3 is given with its conserved first and last residue. Each record gives: D gene, clone size, J gene, V gene, CDR3 DNA, CDR3 protein. The D gene is left open where the match is weak. Clone sizes are given selectively: once, few, many, or a class where the clone is expanded.

D: TRBD2; size: -; J: TRBJ2-1; V: TRBV6-1; DNA: TGTGCCAGCAGTGAGACTAGCGGATACAATGAGCAGTTCTTC; CDR3: CASSETSGYNEQFF
D: TRBD1; size: few; J: TRBJ1-1; V: TRBV7-2; DNA: TGTGCCAGCAGCTACCGGGACAGGGCCACTGAAGCTTTCTTT; CDR3: CASSYRDRATEAFF
D: -; size: -; J: TRBJ2-2; V: TRBV11-2; DNA: TGTGCCAGCAGCCATGGGGCTAAGGGGGAGCTGTTTTTT; CDR3: CASSHGAKGELFF
D: -; size: -; J: TRBJ1-2; V: TRBV7-8; DNA: TGTGCCAGCAGCTTAGTAACTGCCTATGGCTACACCTTC; CDR3: CASSLVTAYGYTF
D: TRBD2; size: -; J: TRBJ2-1; V: TRBV6-5; DNA: TGTGCCAGCAGTTACCATTTAGCGGGAGAGTACAATGAGCAGTTCTTC; CDR3: CASSYHLAGEYNEQFF
D: TRBD2; size: few; J: TRBJ2-7; V: TRBV6-1; DNA: TGTGCCAGCAGTGCCCGACTAGCGGGGGGGGCGGCCTACGAGCAGTACTTC; CDR3: CASSARLAGGAAYEQYF
D: -; size: -; J: TRBJ2-7; V: TRBV30; DNA: TGTGCCTGGAGTCAAGGGGGTAGGAAAGACGAGCAGTACTTC; CDR3: CAWSQGGRKDEQYF
D: -; size: -; J: TRBJ2-1; V: TRBV5-4; DNA: TGTGCCAGCAGCACCGAGTGGGGCCGAAATAATGAGCAGTTCTTC; CDR3: CASSTEWGRNNEQFF
D: -; size: -; J: TRBJ2-5; V: TRBV14; DNA: TGTGCCAGCAGCGCCGGGACAGGCTGGCTAGCGGAAGAGACCCAGTACTTC; CDR3: CASSAGTGWLAEETQYF
D: -; size: -; J: TRBJ2-2; V: TRBV6-5; DNA: TGTGCCAGCATCTCCCAAGGGGGGGCCGGGGAGCTGTTTTTT; CDR3: CASISQGGAGELFF
D: -; size: -; J: TRBJ2-7; V: TRBV28; DNA: TGTGCCAGCGGGGCAGCCTCCTACGAGCAGTACTTC; CDR3: CASGAASYEQYF
D: -; size: -; J: TRBJ1-2; V: TRBV2; DNA: TGTGCCAGCAGTGAACAGGGAGGGGCGGACTATGGCTACACCTTC; CDR3: CASSEQGGADYGYTF
D: TRBD1; size: -; J: TRBJ2-1; V: TRBV9; DNA: TGTGCCAGCAGCGGAAGGACAGGAACCTACAATGAGCAGTTCTTC; CDR3: CASSGRTGTYNEQFF
D: -; size: -; J: TRBJ2-1; V: TRBV7-9; DNA: TGTTCCAGCAGCTCCTCCTCGGGTGCCTACAATGAGCAGTTCTTC; CDR3: CSSSSSSGAYNEQFF
D: TRBD2; size: -; J: TRBJ2-7; V: TRBV29-1; DNA: TGCAGCGTTCATTACTCGGCTAGCGGGATATACGAGCAGTACTTC; CDR3: CSVHYSASGIYEQYF
D: -; size: -; J: TRBJ2-2; V: TRBV4-2; DNA: TGTGCCAGCAGCCAAGAAGGCCGGCTAGTCACCGGGGAGCTGTTTTTT; CDR3: CASSQEGRLVTGELFF
D: TRBD2; size: -; J: TRBJ2-7; V: TRBV5-1; DNA: TGCGCCAGCAGCAGCGTTGCCGGACTAGCGGGAGTAGGTGAGCAGTACTTC; CDR3: CASSSVAGLAGVGEQYF
D: -; size: few; J: TRBJ2-7; V: TRBV11-3; DNA: TGTGCCAGCAGCTTAGGACAGGACTACGAGCAGTACTTC; CDR3: CASSLGQDYEQYF
D: TRBD1; size: -; J: TRBJ1-3; V: TRBV6-1; DNA: TGTGCCAGCAGTGAACACAGGGGGCAATCTGGAAACACCATATATTTT; CDR3: CASSEHRGQSGNTIYF
D: TRBD2; size: -; J: TRBJ2-1; V: TRBV19; DNA: TGTGCCAGTAGTCCATCGGGGACTACGATGGGCAATGAGCAGTTCTTC; CDR3: CASSPSGTTMGNEQFF
D: TRBD1; size: -; J: TRBJ2-3; V: TRBV7-8; DNA: TGTGCCAGCAGCTCTCCTCGGGACAGGGCCACAGATACGCAGTATTTT; CDR3: CASSSPRDRATDTQYF
D: -; size: -; J: TRBJ2-7; V: TRBV2; DNA: TGTGCCAGCAGTCCAAGACAGCCTTACGAGCAGTACTTC; CDR3: CASSPRQPYEQYF
D: -; size: -; J: TRBJ2-4; V: TRBV18; DNA: TGTGCTAGCTCACGAGCGGTCGGAACAAAAAACATTCAGTACTTC; CDR3: CASSRAVGTKNIQYF
D: TRBD2; size: -; J: TRBJ2-5; V: TRBV28; DNA: TGTGCCAGCAGGGATTCTAGCGGATGGGGGGAGACCCAGTACTTC; CDR3: CASRDSSGWGETQYF
D: TRBD1; size: -; J: TRBJ2-5; V: TRBV28; DNA: TGTGCCGGTAACACAGGGGGCGGAAGGATAGAGACCCAGTACTTC; CDR3: CAGNTGGGRIETQYF
D: TRBD1; size: -; J: TRBJ1-1; V: TRBV18; DNA: TGTGCCAGCTCACCACTAGACAGGGCGGGCACTGAAGCTTTCTTT; CDR3: CASSPLDRAGTEAFF
D: TRBD2; size: -; J: TRBJ2-5; V: TRBV9; DNA: TGTGCCAGCAGCGAAGAAGCGGGAGTGGAGACCCAGTACTTC; CDR3: CASSEEAGVETQYF